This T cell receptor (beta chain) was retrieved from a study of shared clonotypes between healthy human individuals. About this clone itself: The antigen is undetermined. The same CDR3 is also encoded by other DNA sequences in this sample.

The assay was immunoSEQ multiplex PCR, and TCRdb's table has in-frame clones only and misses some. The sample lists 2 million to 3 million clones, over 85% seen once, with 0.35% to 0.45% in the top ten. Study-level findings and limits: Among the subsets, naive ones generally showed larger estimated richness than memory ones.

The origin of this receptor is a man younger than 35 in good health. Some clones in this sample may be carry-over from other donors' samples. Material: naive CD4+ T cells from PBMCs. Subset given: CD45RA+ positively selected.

CDR3 sequence: CASSLAGLAEAFF. In DNA form, the CDR3 reads TGTGCCAGCAGCTTAGCAGGGCTCGCTGAAGCTTTCTTT. The V gene is TRBV7-9, the J gene TRBJ1-1; no reliable D call. Germline CDR1 is SEHNR and CDR2 is FQNEAQ (reference sequence). The CDR3 length is 13 residues. Trimming left V 0 bases short and J 6 bases short, with 8 bases between. Full variable domain (remainder filled in from reference TRBV7-9 and TRBJ1-1): DTGVSQNPRHKITKRGQNVTFRCDPISEHNRLYWYRQTLGQGPEFLTYFQNEAQLEKSRLLSDRFSAERPKGSFSTLEIQRTEQGDSAMYLCASSLAGLAEAFFGQGTRLTVV.